These 10 T cell receptor beta chains were sequenced from one sample in a study of T cells in tuberculosis. Sorting used thawed, overnight-rested PBMC stained with anti-CD3, a viability dye and GMM-loaded CD1B tetramer. The lipid loaded on the CD1B tetramers was C32 glucose monomycolate from Rhodococcus equi. Only in-frame clones appear in the TCRdb table, and some are missing; sequencing was by immunoSEQ multiplex PCR. This table has around 50,000 clones, approximately 85% appearing once. Sequences were obtained from CD1b-GMM tetramer-negative cells sorted from PBMCs. The receptors derive from an adult woman with latent tuberculosis.

This clone showed up just a few times. This chain uses TRBV6-1 with TRBJ2-7, with 11 bases that match TRBD2. CDR1 and CDR2 (germline): MNHNS, SASEGT. CDR3 length equals 15 residues. The ends lost 4 bases at V and 5 bases at J; junction bases unmatched: 7. The DNA for the CDR3 is TGTGCCAGCAGTGTACTAGCGGGAGTCCCTCACGAGCAGTACTTC. Its protein is CASSVLAGVPHEQYF.

This sequence joins TRBV4-3 and TRBJ2-7; 7 bases align to TRBD1. The germline gives CDR1 LGHNA, CDR2 YSLEER. The CDR3 totals 15 residues. V was clipped by 3 bases and J by 0 bases; unmatched bases: 5. The CDR3 DNA follows: TGCGCCAGCAGCCACAGACAGGGTGACTCCTACGAGCAGTACTTC. Translating gives CASSHRQGDSYEQYF.

This clone was seen just once. The chain carries TRBV7-9 and TRBJ2-3; 8 positions match TRBD2. V lost 2 bases, J lost 2 bases, and 6 bases stayed unmatched. Germline CDR1 reads SEHNR; CDR2 reads FQNEAQ (reference sequence). There are 16 residues in the CDR3. The chain's CDR3 is CASSLRTSGLTDTQYF. CDR3 DNA: TGTGCCAGCAGCTTACGTACTAGCGGTCTCACAGATACGCAGTATTTT.

This clone turned up a few times. An end of the junction does not agree with germline; a read error may underlie this. The rearrangement joins TRBV5-6 to TRBJ2-7, with 8 bases matching TRBD1. CDR3 length equals 11 residues. Germline-derived CDR1 and CDR2 are SGHDT and YYEEEE. The CDR3 reads CASSLGTGTTF. In DNA form, the CDR3 reads TGTGCCAGCAGCTTGGGGACAGGGACCACCTTC.

The chain links TRBV19 to TRBJ2-3; D might be TRBD2 (5 bases). This CDR3 region has 13 residues. Germline-derived CDR1 and CDR2 are LNHDA and SQIVND (reference sequence). V lost 4 bases and J lost 0, with 5 bases in between. CDR3 nucleotides: TGTGCCAGTAGTAGCGGGAGCACAGATACGCAGTATTTT. Translation gives CASSSGSTDTQYF.

The rearrangement joins TRBV2 to TRBJ1-5; 7 bases match TRBD1. The CDR3 length is 13 residues. CDR1 and CDR2 from the germline V gene are SNHLY and FYNNEI. The J segment lost 4 bases and the V segment lost 6 bases, leaving 3 bases of the junction unmatched. This CDR3 reads CASRGQINQPQHF. DNA for the CDR3: TGTGCCAGCAGGGGACAGATAAATCAGCCCCAGCATTTT.

This clone was picked up one time. The V call is TRBV6-1, the J call TRBJ2-2; TRBD2 matches at 9 bases. CDR3 length: 17 residues. Germline V gives CDR1 MNHNS, CDR2 SASEGT. V shed 2 bases, J shed 1 base, and the junction held 5 bases outside the gene matches. For the CDR3, the DNA is TGTGCCAGCAGTGAAATACTAGCGGGTCTGAACACCGGGGAGCTGTTTTTT. Its protein product is CASSEILAGLNTGELFF.

This chain uses TRBV6-5 with TRBJ2-1; D ambiguous. Germline V lookup: CDR1 MNHEY, CDR2 SVGAGI. The CDR3 runs 13 residues. V lost 0 bases to trimming and J lost 4 bases, with 4 bases between them. The CDR3 sequence: CASSYSRYNEQFF. DNA for the CDR3: TGTGCCAGCAGTTACTCCAGATACAATGAGCAGTTCTTC.

The gene calls are TRBV19 and TRBJ1-1; possibly TRBD1 for D (6 bases). This CDR3 spans 14 amino acids. Germline V gives CDR1 LNHDA, CDR2 SQIVND (reference sequence). V dropped 3 bases and J dropped 1 base, with 9 bases sitting between them. In DNA form, the CDR3 reads TGTGCCAGTAGTATTAAAGGGGGGAACACTGAAGCTTTCTTT. Amino acid sequence: CASSIKGGNTEAFF.

The genes are TRBV4-3 and TRBJ2-7; the match to TRBD2 covers 10 bases. This CDR3 has 17 residues. The germline CDR1 and CDR2 sequences are LGHNA and YSLEER. The V segment lost 0 bases and the J segment 2 bases; nucleotides outside the gene matches: 7. The CDR3 region is CASSQDPYSGGPYEQYF. In DNA form, the CDR3 reads TGCGCCAGCAGCCAAGATCCCTATAGCGGGGGGCCCTACGAGCAGTACTTC.